The present T cell receptor (beta chain) was sequenced within a study of early T cells in non-severe SARS-CoV-2 infection. Study summary: Sequencing used unsorted whole-blood bulk RNA, so chains lack pairing. General study findings and limits: The study's VDJdb matching favored anti-spike CD8 responses and missed private and CD4 specificities.

This clonotype was counted at least ten times. Its specificity is not known. J was trimmed by 2 bases and V by 8 bases; bases with no gene match: 7. Germline V gene data show CDR1 as MNHEY and CDR2 as SMNVEV (reference sequence). The CDR3 totals 14 residues. The TCR library protocol attached unique molecular identifiers to the individual cDNA molecules. MiXCR was run by TCRdb on the 5' RACE reads, yielding one entry per CDR3 protein. The table lists about 77,000 distinct CDR3 sequences, about a sixth of them singletons. The gene calls are TRBV27 and TRBJ2-7, with 9 bases aligning to TRBD1. The sequence was collected from an adult who was a healthcare worker with PCR-confirmed SARS-CoV-2 infection or an uninfected control (not recorded which). Sequencing was done on a sample of whole blood. The CDR3 protein is CASFSRDRAYEQYF. The CDR3 bases are TGTGCCAGCTTCAGCCGGGACAGGGCCTACGAGCAGTACTTC.